This T cell receptor beta chain came from a study of shared clonotypes between healthy human individuals. Across the whole study: Each donor had three CD4 naive, three CD4 memory, two CD8 naive and one CD8 memory plate. General observations from the study: Clonotypes shared by all four sorted-subset donors had higher generation probabilities than non-shared clonotypes.

The test was conducted at deep level. Profiled with immunoSEQ multiplex PCR; TCRdb holds only in-frame clones, not every one. The sample has about 600,000 clones, roughly 97% seen once. Germline V gene sequence: CDR1 PRHDT, CDR2 FYEKMQ (reference sequence). The V end lost 3 bases, the J end lost 0 bases, and 3 bases lay between the germline ends. CDR3 size: 14 residues. In the case of this clone: Its antigen is unidentified.

Caucasian adults living in Nashville, Tennessee, provided all samples. The chain uses TRBV13 and TRBJ2-6; D is uncertain. The sequence derives from a woman in her 30s in good health. The sample taken for sequencing was naive CD4+ T cells sorted from blood. Subset described: CD45RA+ positively selected. In nucleotides, the CDR3 is TGTGCCAGCAGCTTTAGCTCTGGGGCCAACGTCCTGACTTTC. As protein: CASSFSSGANVLTF.